This record concerns one TCR beta chain sequence. This receptor's antigen is unknown. Relative to the germline gene, one junction end is altered; a read error may explain this. The data stem from a study of blood T cells in healthy people across ages (dated by TCRdb to 2013 to 2016). The study in broad terms: Template switching captured roughly one uniquely barcoded TCR beta cDNA molecule per two T cells in model experiments. Age-related changes in TCR beta repertoire diversity were measured in the study by deep sequencing normalized with unique cDNA molecular identifiers. Four age groups were formed from the donors: young (average 16 years), middle-aged (approximately 39), aged (around 62) and long-lived (82). Donors of different ages were randomly distributed across sequencing lanes to avoid experimental bias. Using the same blood draw, the study looked at two additional independent replicas of 1 million unique cDNA reads for two donors, one aged 18 to 30 and the other aged 80 or older.

Study-wide conclusions, independent of this receptor: The CMV infection status of donors was not known, potentially confounding age-related changes in expanded clonotypes. As age increased, observed TCR beta diversity per million T cells dropped in a roughly linear way, and a significant reduction was already evident by age 40. Compared with the aged group, more naive CD4+ T cells, fewer expanded clones and increased TCR diversity were shown by the long-lived group, suggesting age selection. Total diversity estimates from one million sequenced T cells were considered lower bounds and underestimates. Bulk unsorted PBMC profiling prevented conclusive comparison of naive and antigen-experienced compartments. Observed TCR beta diversity correlated strongly with the percentage of naive T cells measured by flow cytometry.

Library preparation was by 5' RACE. This sample was sequenced with an Illumina HiSeq 2500. A second PCR of roughly 7 to 12 cycles was run with a J-beta primer mix and a sample-barcoded 5' primer. Each TCR beta cDNA molecule received a unique molecular identifier from a template-switch 5' adaptor carrying 12 random nucleotides. Each sample yielded at least 3 million CDR3-containing paired-end reads. All of the RNA was converted into first-strand cDNA using the Mint cDNA synthesis kit, with a TRBC-specific oligonucleotide serving as the primer. All cDNA was treated with uracil-DNA glycosylase and then went through a first 18-cycle PCR with the universal primers M1SS and BC2_uni_R. Regarding the original processing steps: For normalization, 1 million high-quality reads were randomly selected from each sample, with every read carrying a distinct molecular identifier. Instead of being binned into consensus sequences, reads that shared molecular identifiers were thrown out. MiTCR, set to a Q25 quality threshold and the strictest error-elimination algorithm, was used for CDR3 identification, clonotype clustering and error correction. A nonparametric unseen species model using Euler transformation provided a lower-bound estimate of total TCR beta diversity. TCRdb reanalyzed the raw reads on its own, using fastp at Q25 for trimming and MiXCR for clone calling, and kept in-frame beta chains. Every distinct CDR3 protein forms one entry, paired with its most common genes and DNA. TCRdb's processing, not the authors' own work, is the source of the V and J calls. The sample contains approximately 1.5 million distinct CDR3 sequences, around 40% of them found a single time. The ten largest clones represent under 5% of the sample.

The roughly 42 donors, aged 6 to 90 years, were systemically healthy Caucasian individuals from Russia. Roughly 9 milliliters of peripheral blood were drawn from each donor into EDTA-treated Vacutainer tubes. Ficoll-Paque density-gradient centrifugation was used to isolate PBMCs, with at least 6.5 million per sample. Trizol reagent was used to extract total RNA from PBMCs, with at least 6 micrograms per sample. The percentages of naive CD45RAhigh/CD27high T cells were determined by flow cytometry on a PBMC aliquot from every donor. This receptor was identified in a woman aged 18-35 years in good health. Sequenced: blood.

CDR3 loop: CASSLAPQRETQYF. The nucleotide sequence is TGCGCCAGCAGTCTAGCGCCCCAACGAGAGACCCAGTACTTC. This chain joins TRBV28 to TRBJ2-5; D gene: possibly TRBD2, on 6 matching bases. The cysteine opens and the phenylalanine closes a CDR3 of 14 amino acids. The entry retains the CDR3 DNA only, 42 bases that are in frame from base 1. CDR1 and CDR2, per the germline V gene, are MDHEN and SYDVKM.